These 31 T cell receptor beta chains came from one sample sequenced in a study of CD8+ T cells in alopecia areata (dated by TCRdb to 2016 to 2019). The receptor library was made with the immunoSEQ multiplex PCR assay. RNA was extracted from all samples and reverse transcribed into cDNA as template for TCR sequencing. As stored in TCRdb, this immuneACCESS dataset retains in-frame rearrangements with V and J assigned. A fraction of the clones does not appear; measured against another copy, unresolved V genes explain less than half of the discrepancy, and the remainder lacks a known reason. Present in this sample are 100,000 to 150,000 clones, approximately 58% of which were seen just once. Of the sample, 4.5% to 5.5% is held by the ten largest clones. The meaning of the sample's time point label: baseline before oral tofacitinib. The source material was CD4+ T cells sorted from blood, sampled at week 0. All receptors come from a human donor with alopecia areata.

The gene calls are TRBV18 and TRBJ1-5, with TRBD1 as a possible D gene (5 bases). Germline lookup yields CDR1 KGHSH and CDR2 LQKENI. There are 14 residues in the CDR3. V was clipped by 3 bases and J by 2 bases, with 8 bases between them. CDR3 bases: TGTGCCAGCTCACCTGAGACAGGCAATCAGCCCCAGCATTTT. Translating gives CASSPETGNQPQHF.

This sequence joins TRBV30 and TRBJ2-4, with 8 positions matching TRBD1. V lost 5 bases and J lost 2; bases outside the gene matches: 8. This CDR3 has 15 residues. CDR1 GTSNPN and CDR2 SVGIG come from the germline V gene (reference sequence). The CDR3 loop is CAWAGTGLTKNIQYF. The CDR3 region has the DNA TGTGCCTGGGCCGGGACAGGCCTAACCAAAAACATTCAGTACTTC.

Only a few counts were recorded for this clone. The chain carries TRBV5-1 and TRBJ2-1, with 7 bases fitting TRBD2. This CDR3 comprises 14 residues. Per germline, CDR1 SGHRS and CDR2 YFSETQ. With V trimmed by 4 bases and J by 2 bases, 3 bases remained unmatched. The CDR3 loop is CASSGRAPYNEQFF. In nucleotides, the CDR3 is TGCGCCAGCAGCGGGAGGGCCCCCTACAATGAGCAGTTCTTC.

This clone appeared once. The V gene is TRBV29-1, the J gene TRBJ2-5, with TRBD2 as a possible D gene (5 bases). Deletions cut 8 bases from V and 4 bases from J, with 11 bases between. CDR1 SQVTM and CDR2 ANQGSEA come from the germline V gene. CDR3 length: 11 amino acids. The CDR3 protein is CSLDYGETQYF. In DNA form, the CDR3 reads TGCAGCCTCGACTACGGAGAGACCCAGTACTTC. Supplemented by reference TRBV29-1 and TRBJ2-5, the full variable domain reads SAVISQKPSRDICQRGTSLTIQCQVDSQVTMMFWYRQQPGQSLTLIATANQGSEATYESGFVIDKFPISRPNLTFSTLTVSNMSPEDSSIYLCSLDYGETQYFGPGTRLLVL.

This chain joins TRBV6-6 and TRBJ1-5, with D tentatively TRBD1 (5 bases). V was trimmed by 0 bases and J by 3 bases, leaving 12 bases between them. The CDR3 consists of 16 residues. Germline-derived CDR1 and CDR2 are MNHNY and SVGAGI (reference sequence). CDR3 sequence: CASSYSEGRDNQPQHF. CDR3 bases: TGTGCCAGCAGTTACTCGGAGGGGCGAGACAATCAGCCCCAGCATTTT.

The chain links TRBV5-1 to TRBJ1-1; weak D call: TRBD1 (6 bases). CDR1 SGHRS and CDR2 YFSETQ come from the germline V gene. CDR3 length: 18 amino acids. Trimming left V 0 bases short and J 0 bases short, with 18 bases between. CDR3 loop: CASSLASGAGRLNTEAFF. As DNA, the CDR3 is TGCGCCAGCAGCTTGGCTTCAGGGGCAGGGAGGCTGAACACTGAAGCTTTCTTT.

The chain joins TRBV7-3 to TRBJ2-2; D unresolved. This CDR3 is built from 12 residues. CDR1 is SGHTA and CDR2 is FQGTGA in the germline V gene. Trimming stripped 10 bases from V and 7 bases from J, with 13 bases between. The CDR3 sequence is CATGRLGGELFF. CDR3 nucleotide sequence: TGTGCCACCGGCCGGTTAGGCGGGGAGCTGTTTTTT. The full variable domain, with the rest looked up from reference TRBV7-3 and TRBJ2-2, is GAGVSQTPSNKVTEKGKYVELRCDPISGHTALYWYRQSLGQGPEFLIYFQGTGAADDSGLPNDRFFAVRPEGSVSTLKIQRTERGDSAVYLCATGRLGGELFFGEGSRLTVL.

The chain carries TRBV18 and TRBJ2-7; D is unclear. Trimming left V 5 bases short and J 3 bases short, with 11 bases between. The V gene's germline CDR1 is KGHSH and CDR2 LQKENI. The CDR3 runs to 13 residues. CDR3 nucleotides: TGTGCCAGCTCAGGCCTGGGCGGCTACGAGCAGTACTTC. This encodes CASSGLGGYEQYF.

This clone was picked up a small number of times. The rearrangement links TRBV29-1 to TRBJ2-2; D is perhaps TRBD2 (5 bases). From germline, CDR1 is SQVTM and CDR2 ANQGSEA. The V and J ends lost 1 base and 2 bases respectively, with 8 bases between them. The CDR3 extends over 14 amino acids. The CDR3 reads CSVEGRTNTGELFF. Written as DNA, the CDR3 is TGCAGCGTTGAAGGAAGGACTAACACCGGGGAGCTGTTTTTT.

This clone occurred a few times. The chain has TRBV5-6 and TRBJ1-1; D might be TRBD1 (5 bases). Trimming took 1 base from V and 6 from J, leaving 13 bases between them. The CDR3 is made up of 14 amino acids. Germline CDR1 SGHDT, CDR2 YYEEEE. The CDR3 DNA reads TGTGCCAGCAGCTTGCAGGGATCCCTCCCTGAAGCTTTCTTT. Its protein product is CASSLQGSLPEAFF. Drawing the rest from reference TRBV5-6 and TRBJ1-1, the complete variable domain is DAGVTQSPTHLIKTRGQQVTLRCSPKSGHDTVSWYQQALGQGPQFIFQYYEEEERQRGNFPDRFSGHQFPNYSSELNVNALLLGDSALYLCASSLQGSLPEAFFGQGTRLTVV.

The chain uses TRBV4-1 and TRBJ1-6; D uncertain. From germline, CDR1 is MGHRA and CDR2 YSYEKL. V was cut by 1 base and J by 0 bases, with 10 bases left in between. The CDR3 is made up of 17 amino acids. The CDR3 nucleotides read TGCGCCAGCAGCCAAGTACTGGGCAGCTCCTATAATTCACCCCTCCACTTT. Its translation: CASSQVLGSSYNSPLHF.

V is TRBV10-3 and J is TRBJ1-1; 7 bases are a match to TRBD1. This CDR3 comprises 14 residues. CDR1 and CDR2 (germline): ENHRY, SYGVKD. Losses at the gene ends were 4 bases for V and 1 base for J; bases not matched to a gene: 3. The DNA for the CDR3 is TGTGCCATCAGTGGGCAGGGGGAGAACACTGAAGCTTTCTTT. Residues: CAISGQGENTEAFF.

The DNA of the CDR3 is TGCGCCAGCAGCCCTACACCGGGGCAGCCCCAGCATTTT. Its protein product is CASSPTPGQPQHF. The J gene is TRBJ1-5, the V gene TRBV5-1; no clear D gene. Germline V gene lookup returns CDR1 SGHRS and CDR2 YFSETQ. V was cut by 4 bases and J by 7 bases, with 12 bases left in between. The CDR3 has 13 residues. Supplemented by reference TRBV5-1 and TRBJ1-5, the full variable domain reads KAGVTQTPRYLIKTRGQQVTLSCSPISGHRSVSWYQQTPGQGLQFLFEYFSETQRNKGNFPGRFSGRQFSNSRSEMNVSTLELGDSALYLCASSPTPGQPQHFGDGTRLSIL.

This rearrangement joins TRBV7-2 to TRBJ2-1; D ambiguous. The germline V and J ends were trimmed by 5 bases and 5 bases, with 10 bases remaining between them. This CDR3 comprises 13 residues. The V gene's germline CDR1 is SGHTA and CDR2 FQGNSA. CDR3 bases: TGTGCCAGCAGCCTCGGGCTAAACAATGAGCAGTTCTTC. Translating gives CASSLGLNNEQFF. Looking up the rest from reference TRBV7-2 and TRBJ2-1 gives the full variable domain: GAGVSQSPSNKVTEKGKDVELRCDPISGHTALYWYRQSLGQGLEFLIYFQGNSAPDKSGLPSDRFSAERTGGSVSTLTIQRTQQEDSAVYLCASSLGLNNEQFFGPGTRLTVL.

The CDR3 loop reads CASSLVGNQPQHF. The CDR3 nucleotides read TGTGCCAGCAGCTTAGTGGGAAATCAGCCCCAGCATTTT. The chain employs TRBV7-2 and TRBJ1-5, with D unresolved. CDR3 length: 13 amino acids. The germline gives CDR1 SGHTA, CDR2 FQGNSA. Trimming pared 1 base from V and 4 bases from J, leaving 5 bases between.

The genes are TRBV18 and TRBJ2-1; D is possibly TRBD2 (6 bases). CDR1 is KGHSH and CDR2 is LQKENI in the germline V gene. Trimming took 4 bases from V and 1 from J, leaving 11 bases between them. The CDR3 spans 15 residues. CDR3 DNA sequence: TGTGCCAGCTCACGGGGGGAGATTTCCTACAATGAGCAGTTCTTC. This sequence encodes CASSRGEISYNEQFF.

The J gene is TRBJ2-7, the V gene TRBV5-1; D gene unclear. V lost 1 base and J 3 bases, leaving 14 bases between the germline ends. The CDR3 extends over 15 amino acids. Germline V gene sequence: CDR1 SGHRS, CDR2 YFSETQ. Here the CDR3 reads CASSLSSRAVYEQYF. CDR3 nucleotides: TGCGCCAGCAGCTTGTCGAGTAGGGCTGTCTACGAGCAGTACTTC.

The V call is TRBV11-1, the J call TRBJ1-2, with unresolved D. CDR1 and CDR2 (germline): SGHAT, FQDESV (reference sequence). With 1 base removed from V and 3 bases from J, the gap between germline ends came to 15 bases. The CDR3 extends over 16 amino acids. The CDR3 here is CASSLGAAASYYGYTF. The CDR3 DNA sequence: TGTGCCAGCAGCTTAGGTGCGGCAGCCTCGTACTATGGCTACACCTTC.

The sample holds a few counts of this clone. This chain links TRBV30 with TRBJ1-5; D not certain. Germline CDR1 GTSNPN, CDR2 SVGIG (reference sequence). The V end was cut by 2 bases, the J end by 4 bases, with 9 bases between. This CDR3 comprises 13 residues. The CDR3 loop reads CAWSRGVNQPQHF. DNA for the CDR3: TGTGCCTGGAGTCGGGGAGTAAATCAGCCCCAGCATTTT.

This clone showed up just a few times. This sequence joins TRBV30 and TRBJ1-1; D is unclear. Germline V gives CDR1 GTSNPN, CDR2 SVGIG (reference sequence). V was shortened by 3 bases and J by 2 bases, with 16 bases between the two germline ends. This CDR3 region has 15 residues. This CDR3 reads CAWRKAGVVNTEAFF. DNA of the CDR3: TGTGCCTGGAGAAAGGCCGGGGTCGTCAACACTGAAGCTTTCTTT.

The rearrangement links TRBV16 to TRBJ2-5; D not resolved. CDR3 size: 12 residues. Deletions cut 1 base from V and 5 bases from J, with 5 bases between. CDR1 is KGHSY and CDR2 is FQNENV in the germline V gene. CDR3 in amino acids: CASSQLVETQYF. The CDR3 DNA follows: TGTGCCAGCAGCCAATTGGTCGAGACCCAGTACTTC.

This clone was picked up a small number of times. The chain combines TRBV7-9 with TRBJ1-5; 8 nucleotides agree with TRBD1. Unmatched junction bases numbered 4, after V lost 5 bases and J lost 7 bases. This CDR3 contains 13 residues. Germline CDR1 is SEHNR and CDR2 is FQNEAQ (reference sequence). The CDR3, as DNA: TGTGCCAGCAGCAAACAGGGGGAGCAGCCCCAGCATTTT. Its translation: CASSKQGEQPQHF.

This rearrangement joins TRBV7-2 to TRBJ1-2; unclear D gene. V was shortened by 1 base and J by 4 bases, with 16 bases between the two germline ends. Germline V gives CDR1 SGHTA, CDR2 FQGNSA. The CDR3 has 16 residues. CDR3 in amino acids: CASSLVSGSLSYGYTF. CDR3 coding DNA: TGTGCCAGCAGCTTAGTGTCGGGGTCTTTAAGCTATGGCTACACCTTC.

The chain links TRBV18 to TRBJ2-7; TRBD2 matches 14 bases. The length of the CDR3 is 16 residues. Germline V gene data show CDR1 as KGHSH and CDR2 as LQKENI. J lost 3 bases, V lost 2 bases, and 3 bases had no gene match. DNA for the CDR3: TGTGCCAGCTCACCAAGGGGACTAGCGGGAGACTACGAGCAGTACTTC. It codes for CASSPRGLAGDYEQYF.

This clone was observed a handful of times. The rearrangement uses TRBV6-5 and TRBJ2-7, with D maybe TRBD2 (5 bases). The CDR3 loop spans 14 amino acids. Germline assignment: CDR1 MNHEY and CDR2 SVGAGI. Trimming removed 2 bases at V and 0 bases at J, with 8 bases between. CDR3 coding DNA: TGTGCCAGCAGTTACGCGGGTAGCTCCTACGAGCAGTACTTC. Translating gives CASSYAGSSYEQYF.

The chain has TRBV23-1 and TRBJ1-4; possible D gene TRBD1, 5 bases. TRBV23-1 is reported as an ORF; its role is uncertain. Trimming removed 3 bases from V and 3 bases from J, with 23 bases in between. The CDR3 sequence is 19 residues long. The CDR3 sequence: CASSHRGVPSMRANEKLFF. In DNA form, the CDR3 reads TGCGCCAGCAGTCACCGGGGGGTTCCTTCAATGAGAGCTAATGAAAAACTGTTTTTT.

V is TRBV30 and J is TRBJ1-4; tentatively, D is TRBD1 (6 bases). CDR1 is GTSNPN and CDR2 is SVGIG in the germline V gene (reference sequence). The CDR3 contains 14 residues. Trimming stripped 3 bases from V and 6 bases from J, with 14 bases between. CDR3 region: CAWRLQGIDEKLFF. CDR3 sequence (DNA): TGTGCCTGGAGGCTACAGGGTATTGATGAAAAACTGTTTTTT.

The chain joins TRBV4-1 to TRBJ1-2; 7 bases are a match to TRBD1. CDR3 length: 13 residues. Per the germline V gene, CDR1 is MGHRA and CDR2 is YSYEKL. V lost 3 bases, J lost 8 bases, and 6 bases stayed unmatched. CDR3 protein: CASSQTGLAGYTF. CDR3 nucleotide sequence: TGCGCCAGCAGCCAGACAGGGTTAGCGGGCTACACCTTC.

This chain links TRBV30 with TRBJ2-1; D might be TRBD1 (6 bases). The germline CDR1 and CDR2 sequences are GTSNPN and SVGIG (reference sequence). Trimming took 3 bases from V and 1 from J, leaving 10 bases between them. The CDR3 is made up of 14 amino acids. The CDR3 region is CAWRGGVSYNEQFF. The CDR3 DNA sequence: TGTGCCTGGAGAGGGGGAGTATCCTACAATGAGCAGTTCTTC.

This clone was seen more than once but under ten times. This rearrangement joins TRBV19 to TRBJ2-3; D gene ambiguous. V gave up 7 bases and J gave up 4 bases, with 12 bases separating them. The CDR3 runs to 13 residues. The germline V gene encodes CDR1 LNHDA and CDR2 SQIVND (reference sequence). CDR3 sequence: CASTTRDPDTQYF. The CDR3 coding sequence is TGTGCCAGTACCACCAGAGACCCAGATACGCAGTATTTT.

V gene TRBV29-1 combines with J gene TRBJ1-5; D not resolved. The germline CDR1 and CDR2 sequences are SQVTM and ANQGSEA. Trimming pared 0 bases from V and 6 bases from J, leaving 6 bases between. The CDR3 consists of 12 residues. DNA of the CDR3: TGCAGCGTTGAAGATCCGGGTCAGCCCCAGCATTTT. Residues: CSVEDPGQPQHF.